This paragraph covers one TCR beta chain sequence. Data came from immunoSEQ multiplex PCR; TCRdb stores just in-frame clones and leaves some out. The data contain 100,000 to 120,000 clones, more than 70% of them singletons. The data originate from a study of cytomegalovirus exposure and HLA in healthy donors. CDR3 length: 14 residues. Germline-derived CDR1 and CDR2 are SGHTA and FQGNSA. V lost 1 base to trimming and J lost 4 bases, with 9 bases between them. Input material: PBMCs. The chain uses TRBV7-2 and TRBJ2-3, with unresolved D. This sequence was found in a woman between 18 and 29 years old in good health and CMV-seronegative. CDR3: CASSLGSVADTQYF. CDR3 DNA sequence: TGTGCCAGCAGCTTAGGAAGTGTAGCAGATACGCAGTATTTT.